This T cell receptor (beta chain) stems from a study of cytomegalovirus exposure and HLA in healthy donors. The overall study: Clustering assigned about four fifths of the 350 to 450 genotyped donors to the Caucasian-associated ancestry cluster.

Worth noting for this clone: Its antigen is not identified.

The study's findings and limits: Segments of the TCR beta V type were, in most cases, productive about 87% or about 30% of the time in an earlier analysis. The authors later found most CMV-associated TCR beta chains appeared HLA-restricted. Later analysis identified 17,000 or so TCR beta sequences associated with HLA alleles, using a false discovery rate threshold of 0.05.

The PCR contained 60 Vbeta and 13 Jbeta primers. Clones were sequenced by immunoSEQ multiplex PCR, and TCRdb holds only the in-frame ones, with some missing. The sample has about 160,000 clones, 75% to 85% seen once. The TCR sequence derives from a girl between 2 and 10 years old in good health and CMV-seropositive. The sequenced sample was PBMCs.

The CDR3 is CASRPGTANQPQHF. DNA of the CDR3: TGTGCCAGCAGACCCGGGACAGCTAATCAGCCCCAGCATTTT. V usage is TRBV28 and J usage is TRBJ1-5, with 7 positions matching TRBD1. This CDR3 region has 14 residues. V lost 6 bases and J lost 4; bases outside the gene matches: 6. The germline V gene has CDR1 MDHEN and CDR2 SYDVKM.